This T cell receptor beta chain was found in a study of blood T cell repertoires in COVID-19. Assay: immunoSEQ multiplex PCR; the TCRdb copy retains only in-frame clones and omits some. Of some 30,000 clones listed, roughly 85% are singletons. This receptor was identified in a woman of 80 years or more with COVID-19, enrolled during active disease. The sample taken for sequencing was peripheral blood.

CDR3 loop: CSASAGGYGYTF. In DNA, the CDR3 is TGCAGTGCTAGTGCGGGTGGCTATGGCTACACCTTC. The chain uses TRBV20-1 and TRBJ1-2; D is ambiguous. Germline V gene data show CDR1 as DFQATT and CDR2 as SNEGSKA (reference sequence). V was shortened by 3 bases and J by 4 bases, with 9 bases between the two germline ends. The CDR3 is 12 amino acids.